This TCR beta chain was sequenced for a study of OX40 agonist ivuxolimab in advanced cancers. For the wider study: Ivuxolimab was a fully human IgG2 agonistic monoclonal antibody targeting the costimulatory receptor OX40 (CD134). Intravenous ivuxolimab was administered to patients every 2 weeks at six dose levels: 0.01, 0.1, 0.3, 1.5, 3 and 10 mg/kg. Among the roughly 50 dose-escalation patients, around 20 had hepatocellular carcinoma, around 15 melanoma, 9 renal cell carcinoma and 9 head and neck cancer. In the dose-escalation cohort, 82.7% of patients were male, and the mean age was around 60 years, with a range of about 23 to 80. Prior anti-PD-1, anti-PD-L1 or anti-CTLA-4 therapy was permitted, and about 40% of dose-escalation patients had received checkpoint inhibitors. Partial responses occurred in three dose-escalation patients: two with cutaneous melanoma and one with hepatocellular carcinoma. Peripheral TCRbeta sequencing was intended to test whether TCR sequence diversity was altered and clonal T-cell expansion was caused by ivuxolimab. The paper describes the monotherapy dose-escalation part (N ≈ 51 patients) of the phase I trial of ivuxolimab. Overall study outcomes, separate from this receptor: After ivuxolimab, expanded clones were on average more numerous among CD8+ T cells than among CD4+ T cells. The antigen specificity of the peripheral T cells that underwent clonal expansion was not determined. At doses of 0.1 to 3.0 mg/kg, clonal expansion of both CD4+ and CD8+ T cells in blood was seen between baseline and week 6. In partial responders in the 0.1-3.0 mg/kg groups, normalized peripheral clonal expansion was found to be among the lowest, especially among CD8+ T cells. Low levels of normalized T-cell clonal expansion were also shown by some nonresponding patients.

From the germline V gene, CDR1 is SGHTA and CDR2 is FQGNSA. The CDR3 runs 14 amino acids, cysteine and phenylalanine included. Just CDR3 DNA is preserved here, 42 bases in frame from base 1. A distance of 9 bases separates the germline ends of V and J, which lose 3 bases and 1 base respectively. Genomic DNA was extracted from sorted cells for sequencing of the TCRbeta CDR3 region. The immunoSEQ Assay was used to sequence the TCRbeta CDR3 regions. TCRdb retrieved this table from immuneACCESS and kept in-frame rearrangements only. Not all clones are present; in checked studies, unresolved V genes account for under half, and no reason is known for the remainder. Here the sample has approximately 74,000 clones; around 85% occur a single time. The biggest ten clones account for approximately 2.2% of the sample. A note on this clone: Its antigen is not yet known. Base-call qualities are not available, and no considerably larger clone is one nucleotide away.

The trial excluded patients who had a history of autoimmune disease or who were on systemic immunosuppression. Peripheral blood for TCR sequencing was collected from all dose cohorts at baseline, on cycle 4 day 1, and on cycle 7 day 1. The samples were taken from a phase I, first-in-human, multicenter, open-label dose-escalation trial of ivuxolimab. Adults with locally advanced or metastatic melanoma, renal cell, hepatocellular, or head and neck squamous cell carcinoma were enrolled in the trial. Before TCR sequencing, CD4+ T cells and CD8+ T cells were sorted from peripheral blood as separate populations.

The sequencing here drew on CD4+ or CD8+ T cells sorted from blood, taken in a trial of the OX40 agonist ivuxolimab. The sequence came from an adult with an advanced solid tumor such as melanoma, head and neck, liver or kidney cancer. The sequence links TRBV7-2 to TRBJ1-1, with no confident D gene call. Read as DNA, the sequence is TGTGCCAGCAGCTTTGTGGTTCGGAACACTGAAGCTTTCTTT. Translated, this gives CASSFVVRNTEAFF.